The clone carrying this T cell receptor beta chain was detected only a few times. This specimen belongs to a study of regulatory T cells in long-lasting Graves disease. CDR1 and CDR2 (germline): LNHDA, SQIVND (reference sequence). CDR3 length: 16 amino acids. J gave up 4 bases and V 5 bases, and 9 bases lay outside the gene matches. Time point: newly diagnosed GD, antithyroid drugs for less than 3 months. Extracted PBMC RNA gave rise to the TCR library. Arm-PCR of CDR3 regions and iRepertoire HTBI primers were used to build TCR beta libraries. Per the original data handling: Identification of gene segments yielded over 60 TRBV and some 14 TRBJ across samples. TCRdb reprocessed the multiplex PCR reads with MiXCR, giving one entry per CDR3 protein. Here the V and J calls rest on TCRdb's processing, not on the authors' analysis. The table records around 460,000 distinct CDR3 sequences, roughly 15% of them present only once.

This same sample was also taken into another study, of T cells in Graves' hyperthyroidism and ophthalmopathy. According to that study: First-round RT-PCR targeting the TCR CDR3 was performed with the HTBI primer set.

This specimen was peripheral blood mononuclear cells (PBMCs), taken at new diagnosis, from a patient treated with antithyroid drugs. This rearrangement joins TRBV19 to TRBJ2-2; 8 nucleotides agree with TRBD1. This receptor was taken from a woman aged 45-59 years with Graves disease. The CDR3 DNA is TGTGCCAGTAGTGAAATGACAGGGGCTGGCACCGGGGAGCTGTTTTTT. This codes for CASSEMTGAGTGELFF.